A single sample gave rise to the 28 T cell receptor beta chains below, sequenced in a study of CD8+ T cells in alopecia areata. Extracted RNA was reverse transcribed, and the resulting cDNA served as sequencing template. The repertoire was sequenced with immunoSEQ multiplex PCR; TCRdb's copy has only in-frame clones and lacks some. The sample yields some 170,000 clones, about 53% seen once. Specified treatment: oral pan-JAK inhibitor, 5-10 mg twice daily. The material sequenced was CD8+ T cells sorted from blood, taken at week 24, from a patient treated with tofacitinib. The receptor source for this set is a human donor with alopecia areata.

This chain joins TRBV7-6 and TRBJ2-1, with unresolved D. The V gene's germline CDR1 is SGHVS and CDR2 FNYEAQ. The CDR3 is made up of 16 amino acids. V lost 5 bases to trimming and J lost 0 bases, with 14 bases between them. CDR3 amino acids: CASSPGQSDSYNEQFF. The CDR3 DNA is TGTGCCAGCAGCCCAGGCCAGTCCGACTCCTACAATGAGCAGTTCTTC.

The V gene is TRBV9, the J gene TRBJ1-2, with D unresolved. Trimming shortened V by 2 bases and J by 9 bases, and 8 bases separated the two germline ends. CDR3 size: 11 residues. Germline V gene lookup returns CDR1 SGDLS and CDR2 YYNGEE. The CDR3 DNA reads as TGTGCCAGCAGCGTTGGTAACAGCTACACCTTC. Its protein is CASSVGNSYTF.

The rearrangement joins TRBV7-9 to TRBJ1-1; perhaps TRBD1 as D (5 bases). Germline assignment: CDR1 SEHNR and CDR2 FQNEAQ (reference sequence). This CDR3 region has 13 residues. V was clipped by 5 bases and J by 8 bases, with 15 bases between them. The CDR3 DNA reads as TGTGCCAGCAGCCCGCAGGTGGGGGTCGAAGCTTTCTTT. Protein product: CASSPQVGVEAFF.

This CDR3 is CASSYGQNYGYTF. The CDR3 region has the DNA TGTGCCAGCAGTTACGGACAGAACTATGGCTACACCTTC. The chain joins TRBV27 to TRBJ1-2; possibly TRBD1 for D (6 bases). V was trimmed by 4 bases and J by 2 bases, leaving 8 bases between them. The CDR3 is 13 amino acids. Germline V gives CDR1 MNHEY, CDR2 SMNVEV (reference sequence).

The chain carries TRBV29-1 and TRBJ1-2, with D maybe TRBD1 (5 bases). Trimming removed 0 bases from V and 0 bases from J, with 8 bases in between. In germline, CDR1 is SQVTM, CDR2 ANQGSEA. There are 14 residues in the CDR3. The CDR3 loop reads CSVEEEGANYGYTF. CDR3 in DNA: TGCAGCGTTGAAGAGGAAGGGGCTAACTATGGCTACACCTTC. Combining the CDR3 with reference TRBV29-1 and TRBJ1-2 gives the whole variable domain SAVISQKPSRDICQRGTSLTIQCQVDSQVTMMFWYRQQPGQSLTLIATANQGSEATYESGFVIDKFPISRPNLTFSTLTVSNMSPEDSSIYLCSVEEEGANYGYTFGSGTRLTVV.

The CDR3 DNA sequence: TGTGCCAGCAGTGAAGGGGCGAACACTGAAGCTTTCTTT. Amino acids: CASSEGANTEAFF. The chain joins TRBV25-1 to TRBJ1-1; perhaps TRBD1 as D (5 bases). Looked up from germline, CDR1 is MGHDK and CDR2 is SYGVNS. V was pared by 2 bases and J by 1 base, with 5 bases between. The CDR3 is 13 residues long.

J is TRBJ2-7 and V is TRBV9; 9 nucleotides line up with TRBD1. The CDR3 spans 14 residues. Unmatched junction bases numbered 4, after V lost 3 bases and J lost 3 bases. Germline V gene sequence: CDR1 SGDLS, CDR2 YYNGEE. Here the CDR3 DNA reads TGTGCCAGCAGCGCCGGGACAGGGTTCTACGAGCAGTACTTC. Its protein is CASSAGTGFYEQYF.

V and J are TRBV11-2 and TRBJ2-5, with 11 nucleotides matching TRBD2. The V segment lost 4 bases and the J segment 0 bases; nucleotides outside the gene matches: 4. Germline loops: CDR1 SGHAT, CDR2 FQNNGV. The length of the CDR3 is 16 residues. For the CDR3, the DNA is TGTGCCAGCAGCTCGGAACTAGCGGGGGACCAAGAGACCCAGTACTTC. It codes for CASSSELAGDQETQYF.

This clone was observed a handful of times. The chain employs TRBV6-5 and TRBJ1-2; D is ambiguous. Germline V gene sequence: CDR1 MNHEY, CDR2 SVGAGI. The CDR3 has 14 amino acids. Trimming took 0 bases from V and 5 from J, leaving 10 bases between them. The CDR3 protein is CASSYSEEGYGYTF. The DNA for the CDR3 is TGTGCCAGCAGTTACTCGGAGGAGGGATATGGCTACACCTTC.

This clone was seen more than once but under ten times. The chain carries TRBV6-5 and TRBJ1-1, with D unclear. The CDR3 has 11 residues. Per germline, CDR1 MNHEY and CDR2 SVGAGI. V dropped 6 bases and J dropped 3 bases, with 5 bases sitting between them. Here the CDR3 reads CASSDYTEAFF. The CDR3 nucleotides read TGTGCCAGCAGCGACTACACTGAAGCTTTCTTT.

The chain links TRBV13 to TRBJ1-2; D uncertain. The CDR3 has 14 amino acids. Germline lookup yields CDR1 PRHDT and CDR2 FYEKMQ (reference sequence). V was trimmed by 10 bases and J by 3 bases, leaving 18 bases between them. The CDR3 reads CATTSGFGDYGYTF. The CDR3 DNA sequence: TGTGCCACGACCTCCGGATTTGGCGACTATGGCTACACCTTC.

This clone was recorded a few times. The chain has TRBV4-3 and TRBJ2-3; the D is unclear. Trimming took off 1 base at V and 2 bases at J, with 7 bases between the two ends. The CDR3 covers 14 residues. Germline CDR1 LGHNA, CDR2 YSLEER. CDR3 sequence (DNA): TGCGCCAGCAGCCAAGGGCCGAACACAGATACGCAGTATTTT. Translating gives CASSQGPNTDTQYF.

This clone has only a few counts. This chain links TRBV19 with TRBJ1-2, with TRBD1 as a possible D gene (5 bases). CDR1 is LNHDA and CDR2 is SQIVND in the germline V gene (reference sequence). Trimming left V 3 bases short and J 4 bases short, with 9 bases between. The CDR3 runs 13 residues. The CDR3 DNA is TGTGCCAGTAGTATGGGAAGGGGCTATGGCTACACCTTC. It codes for CASSMGRGYGYTF.

V is TRBV27 and J is TRBJ1-2, with D possibly TRBD1 on 5 matching bases. Germline assignment: CDR1 MNHEY and CDR2 SMNVEV (reference sequence). Trimming took off 5 bases at V and 1 base at J, with 17 bases between the two ends. The CDR3 extends over 16 amino acids. The DNA of the CDR3 is TGTGCCAGCAGTCCATCATCAGGGCCCCTTAACTATGGCTACACCTTC. Its protein product is CASSPSSGPLNYGYTF.

This clone was observed a few times. The chain combines TRBV28 with TRBJ1-2, with 9 bases identical to TRBD1. Germline CDR1 and CDR2: MDHEN and SYDVKM. Unmatched junction bases numbered 1, after V lost 5 bases and J lost 0 bases. The CDR3 spans 14 residues. In DNA form, the CDR3 reads TGTGCCAGCAGTAGACAGGGGGCTAACTATGGCTACACCTTC. Its translation is CASSRQGANYGYTF.

The chain joins TRBV2 to TRBJ2-7; no clear D. The CDR3 contains 15 residues. V gave up 1 base and J gave up 3 bases, with 13 bases separating them. CDR1 is SNHLY, CDR2 FYNNEI, per germline. CDR3 sequence: CASSEGFGPRYEQYF. The CDR3 DNA reads TGTGCCAGCAGTGAAGGGTTCGGGCCCCGCTACGAGCAGTACTTC.

The gene calls are TRBV6-5 and TRBJ2-1; 10 bases map to TRBD2. The V and J ends lost 5 bases and 9 bases, in that order; junction bases with no gene match: 4. The CDR3 runs 13 residues. Germline CDR1 reads MNHEY; CDR2 reads SVGAGI. CDR3 in DNA: TGTGCCAGCAGTAGCGGGGGGGCGGGTGAGCAGTTCTTC. This codes for CASSSGGAGEQFF.

The chain is built from TRBV4-3 and TRBJ2-1; D is unclear. V gave up 4 bases and J gave up 1 base, with 14 bases separating them. CDR3 length: 16 residues. From germline, CDR1 is LGHNA and CDR2 YSLEER. CDR3 in amino acids: CASSRGSGRSYNEQFF. CDR3 bases: TGCGCCAGCAGCCGGGGTTCCGGACGATCCTACAATGAGCAGTTCTTC.

The chain's CDR3 is CASSVAGDPSYEQYF. The CDR3, as DNA: TGTGCCAGCAGCGTAGCAGGGGATCCTTCCTACGAGCAGTACTTC. The rearrangement joins TRBV9 to TRBJ2-7; TRBD1 is a possible D gene (6 bases). Germline-derived CDR1 and CDR2 are SGDLS and YYNGEE. The CDR3 loop spans 15 amino acids. V lost 0 bases and J 1 base, leaving 11 bases between the germline ends.

V gene TRBV7-8 combines with J gene TRBJ2-7; D is unresolved. Germline CDR1 reads SGHVS; CDR2 reads FQNEAQ. V shed 2 bases and J shed 0 bases, with 14 bases lying between them. The CDR3 is 16 residues long. The CDR3 here is CASSLSTGGSSYEQYF. The CDR3 DNA reads as TGTGCCAGCAGCTTAAGTACGGGCGGCAGCTCCTACGAGCAGTACTTC. The variable domain in full, with the rest retrieved from reference TRBV7-8 and TRBJ2-7, is GAGVSQSPRYKVAKRGQDVALRCDPISGHVSLFWYQQALGQGPEFLTYFQNEAQLDKSGLPSDRFFAERPEGSVSTLKIQRTQQEDSAVYLCASSLSTGGSSYEQYFGPGTRLTVT.

The CDR3: CASSQDPSAIYSYNEQFF. As DNA, the CDR3 is TGCGCCAGCAGCCAAGACCCTAGCGCAATTTACTCCTACAATGAGCAGTTCTTC. The gene calls are TRBV4-3 and TRBJ2-1; tentatively, D is TRBD2 (6 bases). The CDR3 is 18 amino acids. V lost 0 bases and J lost 0, with 15 bases in between. Germline V gene sequence: CDR1 LGHNA, CDR2 YSLEER.

V is TRBV7-2 and J is TRBJ2-5; possibly TRBD2 for D (5 bases). The CDR3 runs to 13 residues. Germline V gene data show CDR1 as SGHTA and CDR2 as FQGNSA. With 8 bases removed from V and 2 bases from J, the gap between germline ends came to 12 bases. CDR3 sequence (DNA): TGTGCCAGCGCCGGTCGGAGGCAAGAGACCCAGTACTTC. This codes for CASAGRRQETQYF.

This clone was detected only a few times. This chain connects TRBV29-1 to TRBJ2-3; 7 bases agree with TRBD2. The CDR3 spans 13 residues. The V gene's germline CDR1 is SQVTM and CDR2 ANQGSEA. J lost 2 bases, V lost 5 bases, and 4 bases had no gene match. The CDR3 spells CSVCRGDTDTQYF. The CDR3 region has the DNA TGCAGCGTTTGCCGGGGGGACACAGATACGCAGTATTTT.

This rearrangement joins TRBV27 to TRBJ2-7, with unresolved D. V lost 4 bases and J lost 5, with 6 bases in between. There are 11 residues in the CDR3. The germline CDR1 and CDR2 sequences are MNHEY and SMNVEV (reference sequence). CDR3: CASSWGNEQYF. CDR3 nucleotides: TGTGCCAGCAGTTGGGGTAACGAGCAGTACTTC.

This sequence joins TRBV29-1 and TRBJ2-5; 9 nucleotides line up with TRBD2. The junction had 13 bases not matched to a gene; V was cut back by 3 bases and J by 2 bases. The CDR3 runs to 17 residues. Looked up from germline, CDR1 is SQVTM and CDR2 is ANQGSEA. The CDR3 nucleotides are TGCAGCGTTGAGTGGGCTCTAGCGGGGTACTCACAAGAGACCCAGTACTTC. As protein: CSVEWALAGYSQETQYF.

The V gene is TRBV15, the J gene TRBJ2-3; a possible D gene is TRBD1 (6 bases). Germline V gene data show CDR1 as LNHNV and CDR2 as YYDKDF (reference sequence). V shed 6 bases and J shed 2 bases, with 12 bases lying between them. The CDR3 loop spans 14 amino acids. CDR3 amino acids: CATSQTGSTDTQYF. CDR3 DNA: TGTGCCACCAGTCAGACAGGCTCCACAGATACGCAGTATTTT.

This clone was seen only a few times. The CDR3 sequence: CASSQDRADYGYTF. CDR3 DNA: TGCGCCAGCAGCCAAGATAGGGCGGACTATGGCTACACCTTC. The chain links TRBV4-3 to TRBJ1-2; D call uncertain. Trimming removed 0 bases at V and 3 bases at J, with 8 bases between. The CDR3 runs 14 residues. Germline values: CDR1 LGHNA, CDR2 YSLEER.

The rearrangement joins TRBV30 to TRBJ1-2, with D tentatively TRBD1 (5 bases). V lost 2 bases, J lost 6 bases, and 13 bases lay in between. The CDR3 contains 13 residues. Germline V gene lookup returns CDR1 GTSNPN and CDR2 SVGIG (reference sequence). CDR3 sequence reads: CAWSLGPLHGYTF. DNA for the CDR3: TGTGCCTGGAGTCTGGGACCTCTTCATGGCTACACCTTC.